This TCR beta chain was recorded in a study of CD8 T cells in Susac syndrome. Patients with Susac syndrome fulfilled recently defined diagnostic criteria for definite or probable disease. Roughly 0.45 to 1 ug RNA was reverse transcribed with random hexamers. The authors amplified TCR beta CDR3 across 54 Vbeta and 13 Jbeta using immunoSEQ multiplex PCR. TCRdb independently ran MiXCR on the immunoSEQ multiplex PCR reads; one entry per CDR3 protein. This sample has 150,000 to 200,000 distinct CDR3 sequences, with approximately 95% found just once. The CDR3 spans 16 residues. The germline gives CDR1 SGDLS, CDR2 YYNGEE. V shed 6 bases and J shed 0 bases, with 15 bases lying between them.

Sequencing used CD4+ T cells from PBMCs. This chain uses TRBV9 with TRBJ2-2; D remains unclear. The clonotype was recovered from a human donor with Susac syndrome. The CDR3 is CASTPGWETNTGELFF. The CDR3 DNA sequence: TGTGCCAGCACCCCAGGTTGGGAAACGAACACCGGGGAGCTGTTTTTT.